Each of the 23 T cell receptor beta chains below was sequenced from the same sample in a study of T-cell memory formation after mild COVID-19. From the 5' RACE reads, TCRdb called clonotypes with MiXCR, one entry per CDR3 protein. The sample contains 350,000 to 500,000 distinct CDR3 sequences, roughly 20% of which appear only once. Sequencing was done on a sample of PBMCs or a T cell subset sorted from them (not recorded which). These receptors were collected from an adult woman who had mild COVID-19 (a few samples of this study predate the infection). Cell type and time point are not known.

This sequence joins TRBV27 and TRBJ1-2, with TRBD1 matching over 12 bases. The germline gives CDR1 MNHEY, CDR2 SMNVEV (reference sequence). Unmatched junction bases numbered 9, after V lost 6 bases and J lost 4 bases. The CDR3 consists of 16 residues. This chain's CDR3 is CASSPGTGGRIYGYTF. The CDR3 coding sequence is TGTGCCAGCAGCCCCGGGACAGGGGGCAGGATCTATGGCTACACCTTC.

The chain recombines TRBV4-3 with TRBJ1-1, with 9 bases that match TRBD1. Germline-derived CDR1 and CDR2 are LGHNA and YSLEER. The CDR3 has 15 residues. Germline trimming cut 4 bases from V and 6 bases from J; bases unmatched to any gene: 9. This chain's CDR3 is CASSRAGTGSSEAFF. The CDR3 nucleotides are TGCGCCAGCAGCCGAGCCGGGACAGGGAGCTCTGAAGCTTTCTTT.

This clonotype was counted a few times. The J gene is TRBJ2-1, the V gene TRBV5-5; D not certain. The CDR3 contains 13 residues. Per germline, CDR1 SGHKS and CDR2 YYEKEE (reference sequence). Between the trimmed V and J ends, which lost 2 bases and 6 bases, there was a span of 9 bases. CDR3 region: CASSLPHGNEQFF. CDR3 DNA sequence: TGTGCCAGCAGCTTACCCCACGGCAATGAGCAGTTCTTC.

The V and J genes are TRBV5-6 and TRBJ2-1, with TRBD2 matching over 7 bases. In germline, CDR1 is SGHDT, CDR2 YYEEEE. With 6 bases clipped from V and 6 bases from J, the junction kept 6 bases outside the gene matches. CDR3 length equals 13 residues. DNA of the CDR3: TGTGCCAGCACCAGCGGGGTGGGCAATGAGCAGTTCTTC. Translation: CASTSGVGNEQFF.

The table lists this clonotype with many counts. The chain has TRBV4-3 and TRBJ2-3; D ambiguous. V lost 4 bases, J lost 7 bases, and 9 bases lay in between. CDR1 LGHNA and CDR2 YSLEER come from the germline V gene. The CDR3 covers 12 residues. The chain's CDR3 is CASSPESHTQYF. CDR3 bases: TGCGCCAGCAGCCCCGAGAGTCATACGCAGTATTTT.

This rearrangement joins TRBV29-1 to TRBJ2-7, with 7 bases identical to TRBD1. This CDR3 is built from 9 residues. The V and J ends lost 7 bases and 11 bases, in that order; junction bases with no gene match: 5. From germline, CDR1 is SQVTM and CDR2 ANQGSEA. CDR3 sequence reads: CSAGTVEYF. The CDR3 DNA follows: TGCAGCGCCGGGACAGTTGAGTACTTC.

In nucleotides, the CDR3 is TGCAGCGTGGGGACAGGGTTTCGTCAGCCCCAGCATTTT. This sequence encodes CSVGTGFRQPQHF. The chain is built from TRBV29-1 and TRBJ1-5, with 9 bases that match TRBD1. Trimming cost V 6 bases and J 6 bases; bases outside gene matches: 6. CDR3 length equals 13 residues. Germline CDR1 is SQVTM and CDR2 is ANQGSEA.

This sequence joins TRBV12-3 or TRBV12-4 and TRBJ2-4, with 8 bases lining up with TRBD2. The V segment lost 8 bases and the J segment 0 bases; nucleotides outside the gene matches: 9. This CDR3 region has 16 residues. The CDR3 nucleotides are TGTGCCAGCCGACGCGGGGGGACCCTAGCCAAAAACATTCAGTACTTC. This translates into CASRRGGTLAKNIQYF.

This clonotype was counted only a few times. The DNA for the CDR3 is TGTGCCATCTCACCCGGACCGAGCTACGAGCAGTACTTC. Protein sequence: CAISPGPSYEQYF. The rearrangement joins TRBV24-1 to TRBJ2-7, with D unresolved. The CDR3 runs to 13 residues. V was pared by 11 bases and J by 3 bases, with 16 bases between. Looked up from germline, CDR1 is KGHDR and CDR2 is SFDVKD.

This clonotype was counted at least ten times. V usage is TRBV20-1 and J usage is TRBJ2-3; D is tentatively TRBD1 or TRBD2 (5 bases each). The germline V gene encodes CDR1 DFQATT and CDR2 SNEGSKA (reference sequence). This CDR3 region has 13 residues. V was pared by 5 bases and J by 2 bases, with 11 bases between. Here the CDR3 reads CSARDGYTDTQYF. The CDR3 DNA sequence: TGCAGTGCTCGGGACGGATACACAGATACGCAGTATTTT.

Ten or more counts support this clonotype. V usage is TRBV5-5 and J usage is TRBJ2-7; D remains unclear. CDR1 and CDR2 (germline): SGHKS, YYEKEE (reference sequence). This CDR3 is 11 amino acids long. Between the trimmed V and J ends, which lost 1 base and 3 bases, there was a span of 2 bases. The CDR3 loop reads CASSLIYEQYF. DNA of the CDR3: TGTGCCAGCAGCTTGATCTACGAGCAGTACTTC.

In DNA, the CDR3 is TGTGCCAGCAGCTTAAAATTAGATGGGTCGCCACATTCAGGGGGCTCGTACCAAGAGACCCAGTACTTC. It is translated as CASSLKLDGSPHSGGSYQETQYF. J is TRBJ2-5 and V is TRBV7-3; TRBD1 agrees at 8 bases. V lost 1 base, J lost 0 bases, and 25 bases stayed unmatched. The V gene's germline CDR1 is SGHTA and CDR2 FQGTGA. This CDR3 contains 23 residues. Variable domain in full (rest from reference TRBV7-3 and TRBJ2-5): GAGVSQTPSNKVTEKGKYVELRCDPISGHTALYWYRQSLGQGPEFLIYFQGTGAADDSGLPNDRFFAVRPEGSVSTLKIQRTERGDSAVYLCASSLKLDGSPHSGGSYQETQYFGPGTRLLVL.

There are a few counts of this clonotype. In nucleotides, the CDR3 is TGCGCCAGCAGCCGGGACACCCTCTACGAGCAGTACTTC. This gives the protein CASSRDTLYEQYF. The chain combines TRBV4-3 with TRBJ2-7; D may be TRBD1 (6 bases). The CDR3 is 13 residues long. The germline V gene has CDR1 LGHNA and CDR2 YSLEER. V was shortened by 4 bases and J by 3 bases, with 10 bases between the two germline ends.

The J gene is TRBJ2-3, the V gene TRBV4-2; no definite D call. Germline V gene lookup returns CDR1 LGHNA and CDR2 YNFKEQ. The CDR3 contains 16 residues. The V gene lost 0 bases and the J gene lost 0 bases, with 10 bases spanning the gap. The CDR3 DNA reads TGTGCCAGCAGCCAAGAGGTGTTCAGAAGCACAGATACGCAGTATTTT. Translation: CASSQEVFRSTDTQYF.

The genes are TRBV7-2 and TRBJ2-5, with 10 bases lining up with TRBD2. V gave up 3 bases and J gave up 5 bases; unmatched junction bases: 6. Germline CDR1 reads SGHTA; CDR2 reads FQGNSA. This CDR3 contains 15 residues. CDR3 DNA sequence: TGTGCCAGCAGCTTCGGGACTAGCGTTGGGGAGACCCAGTACTTC. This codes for CASSFGTSVGETQYF.

CDR3 coding DNA: TGTGCCAGCAGTTTAGCGGAGCCGCCGGATACGCAGTATTTT. Translating it yields CASSLAEPPDTQYF. The chain carries TRBV2 and TRBJ2-3; possible D gene TRBD2, 6 bases. CDR3 length equals 14 residues. Germline values: CDR1 SNHLY, CDR2 FYNNEI. Deletions cut 5 bases from V and 6 bases from J, with 15 bases between.

CDR3 coding DNA: TGTGCCAGCAGCTTGGACTACCGCACAGATACGCAGTATTTT. Translating gives CASSLDYRTDTQYF. This chain links TRBV11-2 with TRBJ2-3, with a weak D call TRBD2 (6 bases). Trimming left V 3 bases short and J 1 base short, with 8 bases between. This CDR3 is 14 amino acids long. Germline V gene sequence: CDR1 SGHAT, CDR2 FQNNGV.

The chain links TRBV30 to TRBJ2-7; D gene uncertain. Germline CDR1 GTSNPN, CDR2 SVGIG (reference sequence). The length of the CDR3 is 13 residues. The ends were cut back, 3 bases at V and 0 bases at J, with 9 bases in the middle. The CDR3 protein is CAWRRQNSYEQYF. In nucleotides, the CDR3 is TGTGCCTGGAGACGGCAGAACTCCTACGAGCAGTACTTC. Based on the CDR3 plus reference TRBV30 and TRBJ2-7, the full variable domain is SQTIHQWPATLVQPVGSPLSLECTVEGTSNPNLYWYRQAAGRGLQLLFYSVGIGQISSEVPQNLSASRPQDRQFILSSKKLLLSDSGFYLCAWRRQNSYEQYFGPGTRLTVT.

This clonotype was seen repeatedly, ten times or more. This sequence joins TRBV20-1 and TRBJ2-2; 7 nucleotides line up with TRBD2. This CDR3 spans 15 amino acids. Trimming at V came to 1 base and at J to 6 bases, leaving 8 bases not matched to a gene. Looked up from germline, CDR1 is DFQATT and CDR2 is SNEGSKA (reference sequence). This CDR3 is CSARVSLASAGELFF. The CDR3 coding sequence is TGCAGTGCTAGAGTCTCACTAGCGTCGGCCGGGGAGCTGTTTTTT.

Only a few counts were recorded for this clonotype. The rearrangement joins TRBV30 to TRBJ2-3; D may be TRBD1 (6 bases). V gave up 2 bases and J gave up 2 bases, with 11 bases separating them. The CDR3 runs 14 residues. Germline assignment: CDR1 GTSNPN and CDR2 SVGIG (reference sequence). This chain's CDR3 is CAWSLGQPTDTQYF. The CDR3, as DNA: TGTGCCTGGAGTTTAGGACAGCCCACAGATACGCAGTATTTT.

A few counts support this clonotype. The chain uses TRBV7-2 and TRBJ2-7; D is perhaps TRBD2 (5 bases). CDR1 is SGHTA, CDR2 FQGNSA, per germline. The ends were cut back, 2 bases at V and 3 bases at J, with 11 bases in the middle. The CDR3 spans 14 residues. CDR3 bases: TGTGCCAGCAGCTTAAGACGGGGTAACTACGAGCAGTACTTC. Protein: CASSLRRGNYEQYF.

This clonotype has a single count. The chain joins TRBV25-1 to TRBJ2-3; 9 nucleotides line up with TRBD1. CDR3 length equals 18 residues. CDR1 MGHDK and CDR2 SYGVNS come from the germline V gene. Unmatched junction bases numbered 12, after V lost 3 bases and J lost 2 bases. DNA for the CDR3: TGTGCCAGCAGTGACTGGATCGGGACAGGGCCTTACACAGATACGCAGTATTTT. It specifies CASSDWIGTGPYTDTQYF.

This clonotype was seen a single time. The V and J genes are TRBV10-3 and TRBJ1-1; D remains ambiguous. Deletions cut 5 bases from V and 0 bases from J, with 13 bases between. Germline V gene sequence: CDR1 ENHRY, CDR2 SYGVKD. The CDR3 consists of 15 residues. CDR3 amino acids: CAISKGLLMNTEAFF. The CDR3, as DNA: TGTGCCATCAGTAAAGGATTGTTAATGAACACTGAAGCTTTCTTT.